This TCR beta chain came from a study of OX40 agonist ivuxolimab in advanced cancers. The repertoire was sequenced with immunoSEQ multiplex PCR; TCRdb's copy has only in-frame clones and lacks some. The data contain over 85,000 clones, 90% of them seen just once; the ten biggest clones take up roughly 1.5%. There are 15 residues in the CDR3. V was clipped by 7 bases and J by 7 bases; unmatched bases: 15. From germline, CDR1 is MRHNA and CDR2 SNTAGT. Sequencing used CD4+ or CD8+ T cells sorted from blood, obtained in a trial of the OX40 agonist ivuxolimab. This TCR was recovered from an adult with an advanced solid tumor such as melanoma, head and neck, liver or kidney cancer. The V call is TRBV6-4, the J call TRBJ2-7, with 8 bases fitting TRBD1. This CDR3 reads CASMPLDRECREQYF. DNA of the CDR3: TGTGCCAGCATGCCTTTGGACAGGGAGTGTCGGGAGCAGTACTTC.